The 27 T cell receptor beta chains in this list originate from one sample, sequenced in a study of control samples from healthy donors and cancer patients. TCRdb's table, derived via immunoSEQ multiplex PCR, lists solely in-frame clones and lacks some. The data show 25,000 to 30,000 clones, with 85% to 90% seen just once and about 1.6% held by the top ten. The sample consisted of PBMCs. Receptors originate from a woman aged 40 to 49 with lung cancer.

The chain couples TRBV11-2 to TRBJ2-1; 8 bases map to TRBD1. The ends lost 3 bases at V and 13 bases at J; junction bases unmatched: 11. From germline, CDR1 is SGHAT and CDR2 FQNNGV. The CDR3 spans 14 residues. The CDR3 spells CASSFFQGAHEQFF. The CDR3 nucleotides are TGTGCCAGCAGCTTCTTCCAGGGGGCCCACGAACAGTTCTTC.

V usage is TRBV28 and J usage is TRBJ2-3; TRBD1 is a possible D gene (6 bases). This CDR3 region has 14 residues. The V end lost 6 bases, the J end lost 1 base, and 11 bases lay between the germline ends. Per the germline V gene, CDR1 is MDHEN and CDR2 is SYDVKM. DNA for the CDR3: TGTGCCAGCAGCACGTGGACAGGCACAGATACGCAGTATTTT. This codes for CASSTWTGTDTQYF.

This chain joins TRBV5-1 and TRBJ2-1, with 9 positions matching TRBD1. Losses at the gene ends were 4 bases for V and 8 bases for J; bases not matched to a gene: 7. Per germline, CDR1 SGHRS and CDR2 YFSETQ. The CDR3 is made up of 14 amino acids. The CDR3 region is CASSTRTGADEQFF. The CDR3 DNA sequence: TGCGCCAGCAGCACACGGACAGGGGCGGATGAGCAGTTCTTC.

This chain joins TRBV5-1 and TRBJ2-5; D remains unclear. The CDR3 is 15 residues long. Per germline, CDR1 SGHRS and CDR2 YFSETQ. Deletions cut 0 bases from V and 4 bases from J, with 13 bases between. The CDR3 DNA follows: TGCGCCAGCAGCTTGGATACCCCAGAAAGAGAGACCCAGTACTTC. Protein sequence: CASSLDTPERETQYF.

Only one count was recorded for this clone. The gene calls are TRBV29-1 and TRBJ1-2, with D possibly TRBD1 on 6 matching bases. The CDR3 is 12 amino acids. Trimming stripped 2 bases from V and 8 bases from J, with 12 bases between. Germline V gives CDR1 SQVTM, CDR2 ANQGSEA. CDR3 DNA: TGCAGCGTTGAATCAGGGGCGGGGGGCTACACCTTC. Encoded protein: CSVESGAGGYTF.

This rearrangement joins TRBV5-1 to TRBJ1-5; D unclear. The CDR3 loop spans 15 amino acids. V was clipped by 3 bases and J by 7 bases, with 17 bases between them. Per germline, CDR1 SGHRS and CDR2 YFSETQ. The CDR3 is CASSSSGAQEQPQHF. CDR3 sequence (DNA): TGCGCCAGCAGCTCATCAGGTGCGCAAGAGCAGCCCCAGCATTTT. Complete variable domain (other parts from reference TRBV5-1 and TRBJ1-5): KAGVTQTPRYLIKTRGQQVTLSCSPISGHRSVSWYQQTPGQGLQFLFEYFSETQRNKGNFPGRFSGRQFSNSRSEMNVSTLELGDSALYLCASSSSGAQEQPQHFGDGTRLSIL.

CDR3 protein: CASSLQGGFYGYTF. The CDR3 nucleotides are TGTGCCAGCAGTTTACAAGGGGGCTTCTATGGCTACACCTTC. V gene TRBV28 combines with J gene TRBJ1-2; 7 nucleotides agree with TRBD1. The CDR3 consists of 14 residues. Trimming at V came to 2 bases and at J to 4 bases, leaving 4 bases not matched to a gene. Per germline, CDR1 MDHEN and CDR2 SYDVKM.

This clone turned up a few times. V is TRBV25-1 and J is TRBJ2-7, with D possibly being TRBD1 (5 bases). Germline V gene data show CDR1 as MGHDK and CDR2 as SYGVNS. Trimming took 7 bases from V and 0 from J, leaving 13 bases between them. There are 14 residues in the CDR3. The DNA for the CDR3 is TGTGCCAGCATAGACTCGGACATCTCCTACGAGCAGTACTTC. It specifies CASIDSDISYEQYF.

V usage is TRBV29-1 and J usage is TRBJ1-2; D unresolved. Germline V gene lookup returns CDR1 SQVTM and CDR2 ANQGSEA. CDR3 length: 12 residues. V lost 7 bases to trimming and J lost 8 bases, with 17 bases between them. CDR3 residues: CSGGESRWGYTF. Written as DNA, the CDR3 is TGCAGCGGGGGTGAGTCGAGATGGGGCTACACCTTC.

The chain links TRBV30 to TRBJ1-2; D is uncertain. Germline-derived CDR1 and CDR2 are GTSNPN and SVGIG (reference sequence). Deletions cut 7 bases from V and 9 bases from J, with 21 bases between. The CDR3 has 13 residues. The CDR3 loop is CASRPRGVDSYTF. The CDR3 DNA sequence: TGTGCCTCCAGGCCGCGGGGAGTAGATAGCTACACCTTC.

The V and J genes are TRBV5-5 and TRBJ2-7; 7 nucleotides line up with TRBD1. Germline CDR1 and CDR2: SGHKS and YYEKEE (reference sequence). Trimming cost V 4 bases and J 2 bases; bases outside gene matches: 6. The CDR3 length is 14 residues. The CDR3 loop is CASSPQGRAYEQYF. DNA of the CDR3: TGTGCCAGCAGCCCACAGGGGCGAGCCTACGAGCAGTACTTC.

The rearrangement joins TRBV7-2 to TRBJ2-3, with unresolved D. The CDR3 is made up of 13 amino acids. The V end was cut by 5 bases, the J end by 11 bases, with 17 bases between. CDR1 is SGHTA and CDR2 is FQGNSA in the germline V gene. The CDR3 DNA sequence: TGTGCCAGCAGCAAAGGGCTAGTGTCGCAGCAGTATTTT. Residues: CASSKGLVSQQYF.

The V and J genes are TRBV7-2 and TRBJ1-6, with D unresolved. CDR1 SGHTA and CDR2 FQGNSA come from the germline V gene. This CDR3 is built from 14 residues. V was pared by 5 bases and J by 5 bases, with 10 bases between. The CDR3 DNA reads TGTGCCAGCAGCCTCACCGGGAATAATTCACCCCTCCACTTT. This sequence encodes CASSLTGNNSPLHF.

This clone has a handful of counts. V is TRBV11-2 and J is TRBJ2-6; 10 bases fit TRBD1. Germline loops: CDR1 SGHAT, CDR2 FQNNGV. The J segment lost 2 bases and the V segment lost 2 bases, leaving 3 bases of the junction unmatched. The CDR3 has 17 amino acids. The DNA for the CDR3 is TGTGCCAGCAGCTTAATCGGGACAGGGGCTGGGGCCAACGTCCTGACTTTC. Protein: CASSLIGTGAGANVLTF.

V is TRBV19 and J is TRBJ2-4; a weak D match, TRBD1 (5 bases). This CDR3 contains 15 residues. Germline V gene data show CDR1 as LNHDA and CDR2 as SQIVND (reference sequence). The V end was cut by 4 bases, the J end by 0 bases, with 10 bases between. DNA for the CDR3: TGTGCCAGTAGTACGGCAGGGCTAGCCAAAAACATTCAGTACTTC. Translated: CASSTAGLAKNIQYF.

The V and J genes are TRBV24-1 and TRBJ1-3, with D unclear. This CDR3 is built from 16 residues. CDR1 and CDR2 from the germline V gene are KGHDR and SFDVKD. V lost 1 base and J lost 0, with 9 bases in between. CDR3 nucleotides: TGTGCCACCAGTGATTTCTGGGGAAGCTCTGGAAACACCATATATTTT. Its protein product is CATSDFWGSSGNTIYF.

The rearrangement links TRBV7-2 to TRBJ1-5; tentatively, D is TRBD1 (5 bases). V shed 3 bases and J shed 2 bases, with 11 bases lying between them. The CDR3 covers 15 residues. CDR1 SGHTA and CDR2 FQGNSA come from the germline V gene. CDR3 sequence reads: CASSFTQGGNQPQHF. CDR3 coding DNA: TGTGCCAGCAGCTTTACCCAGGGCGGCAATCAGCCCCAGCATTTT.

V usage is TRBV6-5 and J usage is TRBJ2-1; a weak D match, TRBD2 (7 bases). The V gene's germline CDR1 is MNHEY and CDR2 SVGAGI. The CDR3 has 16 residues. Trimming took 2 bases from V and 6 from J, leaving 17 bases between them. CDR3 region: CASSYGQGRGSNEQFF. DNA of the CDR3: TGTGCCAGCAGTTACGGTCAGGGGCGGGGGAGCAATGAGCAGTTCTTC.

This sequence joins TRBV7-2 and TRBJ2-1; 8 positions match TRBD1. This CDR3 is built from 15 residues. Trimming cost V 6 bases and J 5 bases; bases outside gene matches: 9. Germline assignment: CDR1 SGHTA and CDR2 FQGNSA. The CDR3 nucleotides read TGTGCCAGCAGGAGGGGGGACAGGCCCCACAATGAGCAGTTCTTC. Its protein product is CASRRGDRPHNEQFF.

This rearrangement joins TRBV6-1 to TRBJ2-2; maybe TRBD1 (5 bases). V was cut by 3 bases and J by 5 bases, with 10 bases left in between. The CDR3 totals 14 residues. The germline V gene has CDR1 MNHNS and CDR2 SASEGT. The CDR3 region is CASSETVETGELFF. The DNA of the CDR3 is TGTGCCAGCAGTGAGACAGTAGAGACCGGGGAGCTGTTTTTT.

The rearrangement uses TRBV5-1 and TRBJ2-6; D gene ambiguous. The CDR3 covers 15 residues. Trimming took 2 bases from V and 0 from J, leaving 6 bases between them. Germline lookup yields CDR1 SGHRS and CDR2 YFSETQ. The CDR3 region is CASSLISSGANVLTF. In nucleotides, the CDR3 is TGCGCCAGCAGCTTAATAAGCTCTGGGGCCAACGTCCTGACTTTC.

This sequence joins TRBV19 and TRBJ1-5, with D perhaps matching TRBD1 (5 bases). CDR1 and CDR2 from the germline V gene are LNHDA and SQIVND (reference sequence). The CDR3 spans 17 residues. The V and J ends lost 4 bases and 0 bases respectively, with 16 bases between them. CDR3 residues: CASSTHGGRFSNQPQHF. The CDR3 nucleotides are TGTGCCAGTAGTACCCACGGGGGGAGGTTTAGCAATCAGCCCCAGCATTTT.

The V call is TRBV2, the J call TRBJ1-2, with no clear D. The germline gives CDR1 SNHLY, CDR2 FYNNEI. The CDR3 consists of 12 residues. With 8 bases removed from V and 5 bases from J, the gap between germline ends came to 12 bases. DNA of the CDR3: TGTGCCAGCGTAGACACCGGTTATGGCTACACCTTC. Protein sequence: CASVDTGYGYTF.

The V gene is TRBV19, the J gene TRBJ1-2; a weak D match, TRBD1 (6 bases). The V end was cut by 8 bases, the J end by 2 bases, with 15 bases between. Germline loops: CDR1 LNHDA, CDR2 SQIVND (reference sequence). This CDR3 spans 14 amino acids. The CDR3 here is CASSIGGTNYGYTF. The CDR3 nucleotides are TGTGCCAGTTCCATAGGGGGAACGAACTATGGCTACACCTTC.

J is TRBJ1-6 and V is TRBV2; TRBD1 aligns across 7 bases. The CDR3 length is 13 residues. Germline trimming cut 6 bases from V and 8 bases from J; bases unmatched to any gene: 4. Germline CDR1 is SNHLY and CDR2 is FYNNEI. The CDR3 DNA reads TGTGCCAGCAGACGAGACAGGGATTCACCCCTCCACTTT. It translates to CASRRDRDSPLHF.

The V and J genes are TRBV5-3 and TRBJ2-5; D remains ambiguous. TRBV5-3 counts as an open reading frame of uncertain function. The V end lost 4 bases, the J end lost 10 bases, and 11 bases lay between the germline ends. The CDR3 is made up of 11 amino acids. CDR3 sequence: CARSPLKGQYF. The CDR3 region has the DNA TGTGCCAGAAGCCCCTTGAAGGGCCAGTACTTC.

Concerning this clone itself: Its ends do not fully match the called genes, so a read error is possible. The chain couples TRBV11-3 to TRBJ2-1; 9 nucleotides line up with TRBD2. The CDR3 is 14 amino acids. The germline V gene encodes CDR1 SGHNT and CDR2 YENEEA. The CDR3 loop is CASSSPSRAGGNIF. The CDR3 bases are TGTGCCAGCAGCTCCCCCTCTCGAGCGGGGGGAAATATCTTC. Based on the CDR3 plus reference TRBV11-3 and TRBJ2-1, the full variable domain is EAGVVQSPRYKIIEKKQPVAFWCNPISGHNTLYWYLQNLGQGPELLIRYENEEAVDDSQLPKDRFSAERLKGVDSTLKIQPAELGDSAVYLCASSSPSRAGGNIFGPGTRLTVL.